Listed below are T cell receptor beta chains from one sample, sequenced in a study of blood T cells in healthy people across ages. Via MiXCR, TCRdb re-called the 5' RACE reads, giving one row per CDR3 protein. The sample records about 930,000 distinct CDR3 sequences, 29% being singletons. This sample was shared with a second study, whose subject was T cells of mothers and their children.

The sequenced material came from blood. The receptors were gathered from a woman aged 40 to 50 in good health. CDR3s include the opening cysteine and the closing phenylalanine or tryptophan. A D gene is named only where the DNA matches it firmly. Expanded clones are given a class, and other clones once, few, many or no size at all.

D: .
J: TRBJ1-1
V: TRBV7-2
size: .
CDR3: CASSLANRATGAFF
DNA: TGTGCCAGCAGCTTAGCCAACAGGGCCACTGGAGCTTTCTTT

D: .
J: TRBJ2-1
V: TRBV6-2/TRBV6-3
size: few
CDR3: CASSYSGTLFF
DNA: TGTGCCAGCAGTTACTCAGGGACGTTGTTCTTC

D: .
J: TRBJ1-1
V: TRBV15
size: .
CDR3: CATSRPGQEAFF
DNA: TGTGCCACCAGCAGACCTGGACAGGAAGCTTTCTTT

D: .
J: TRBJ1-2
V: TRBV6-2/TRBV6-3
size: few
CDR3: CASSSDRSGNYGYTF
DNA: TGTGCCAGCAGTTCCGACAGGTCCGGGAACTATGGCTACACCTTC

D: .
J: TRBJ1-5
V: TRBV6-1
size: .
CDR3: CASSPFYSYNQPRHF
DNA: TGTGCCAGCAGTCCGTTTTACAGCTACAATCAGCCCCGGCATTTT

D: .
J: TRBJ2-3
V: TRBV6-1
size: many
CDR3: CASRLMGTRSTDTQYF
DNA: TGTGCCAGCCGGCTGATGGGGACACGTAGCACAGATACGCAGTATTTT

D: TRBD1
J: TRBJ2-7
V: TRBV13
size: .
CDR3: CASSFFGQGGYEQYF
DNA: TGTGCCAGCAGCTTTTTCGGACAGGGAGGCTACGAGCAGTACTTC

D: TRBD1
J: TRBJ1-3
V: TRBV12-3/TRBV12-4
size: .
CDR3: CASSWRTGGNTIYF
DNA: TGTGCCAGCAGTTGGAGGACAGGGGGAAACACCATATATTTT

D: .
J: TRBJ2-5
V: TRBV28
size: .
CDR3: CATNGGRSVETQYF
DNA: TGTGCCACCAACGGAGGGAGGTCGGTGGAGACCCAGTACTTC

D: TRBD1
J: TRBJ2-7
V: TRBV18
size: .
CDR3: CASSPPNRGRREQYF
DNA: TGTGCCAGCTCACCACCGAACAGGGGGCGCCGCGAGCAGTACTTC

D: .
J: TRBJ2-3
V: TRBV10-3
size: .
CDR3: CAISESKQGVRPSTDTQYF
DNA: TGTGCCATCAGTGAGTCGAAACAGGGCGTGCGACCGAGCACAGATACGCAGTATTTT

D: TRBD2
J: TRBJ2-3
V: TRBV20-1
size: many
CDR3: CSARPLAGGHSDTQYF
DNA: TGCAGTGCTAGACCTCTAGCGGGGGGGCATTCAGATACGCAGTATTTT

D: TRBD1
J: TRBJ2-7
V: TRBV6-2/TRBV6-3
size: .
CDR3: CASSIRSGQGRSEQYF
DNA: TGTGCCAGCAGTATTCGTTCTGGACAGGGGAGGTCCGAGCAGTACTTC

D: TRBD1
J: TRBJ1-2
V: TRBV20-1
size: few
CDR3: CSARVTGVGYTF
DNA: TGCAGTGCTAGAGTCACAGGGGTCGGCTACACCTTC

D: .
J: TRBJ1-2
V: TRBV25-1
size: few
CDR3: CASSDPGALSYTF
DNA: TGTGCCAGCAGTGATCCGGGGGCTCTAAGCTACACCTTC

D: .
J: TRBJ1-5
V: TRBV20-1
size: few
CDR3: CSAIGRQQTQPQHF
DNA: TGCAGTGCTATCGGGAGACAGCAAACTCAGCCCCAGCATTTT

D: .
J: TRBJ2-7
V: TRBV15
size: many
CDR3: CATSRDPGSYEQYF
DNA: TGTGCCACCAGCAGAGATCCCGGCTCCTACGAGCAGTACTTC

D: .
J: TRBJ2-7
V: TRBV27
size: many
CDR3: CASSPSGREQYF
DNA: TGTGCCAGCAGTCCATCAGGGCGCGAGCAGTACTTC

D: TRBD1
J: TRBJ1-1
V: TRBV5-1
size: .
CDR3: CASSGGQGPNTEAFF
DNA: TGCGCCAGCAGCGGGGGACAGGGACCAAACACTGAAGCTTTCTTT

D: TRBD1
J: TRBJ2-7
V: TRBV14
size: many
CDR3: CASSQATGTGIYEQYF
DNA: TGTGCCAGCAGCCAAGCCACCGGGACAGGGATTTACGAGCAGTACTTC

D: .
J: TRBJ2-3
V: TRBV6-6
size: few
CDR3: CASSYAVTSSTDTQYF
DNA: TGTGCCAGCAGTTACGCGGTGACTAGTAGCACAGATACGCAGTATTTT

D: TRBD1
J: TRBJ2-1
V: TRBV18
size: few
CDR3: CASSPDRGINEQFF
DNA: TGTGCCAGCTCACCAGACAGGGGGATCAATGAGCAGTTCTTC

D: TRBD1
J: TRBJ2-5
V: TRBV29-1
size: .
CDR3: CSVSGTGGQETQYF
DNA: TGCAGCGTTTCCGGGACAGGAGGTCAAGAGACCCAGTACTTC

D: TRBD1
J: TRBJ1-1
V: TRBV6-5
size: .
CDR3: CASSEEGAWGEAFF
DNA: TGTGCCAGCAGTGAAGAGGGGGCCTGGGGTGAAGCTTTCTTT

D: TRBD2
J: TRBJ2-3
V: TRBV20-1
size: .
CDR3: CSARPSSGGYTDTQYF
DNA: TGCAGTGCTAGACCTTCTAGCGGGGGGTACACAGATACGCAGTATTTT

D: TRBD2
J: TRBJ2-5
V: TRBV5-5
size: .
CDR3: CASSLLAGGAQETQYF
DNA: TGTGCCAGCAGCTTACTAGCGGGCGGAGCCCAAGAGACCCAGTACTTC

D: .
J: TRBJ1-1
V: TRBV29-1
size: .
CDR3: CSGRGGTEAFF
DNA: TGCAGCGGCAGGGGCGGCACTGAAGCTTTCTTT